This record concerns one TCR beta chain sequence. Germline trimming cut 2 bases from V and 2 bases from J; bases unmatched to any gene: 7. The germline V gene has CDR1 MNHEY and CDR2 SVGEGT. The CDR3 consists of 18 residues. The data were produced by immunoSEQ multiplex PCR, yet TCRdb's version contains in-frame clones alone and is incomplete. The sample has 400,000 to 500,000 clones; 75% to 95% are singletons. This sample is drawn from a study of control samples from healthy donors and cancer patients. The clonotype originates from a man aged 40-49 years with head and neck cancer. The gene calls are TRBV6-2 or TRBV6-3 and TRBJ2-6, with 9 bases aligning to TRBD1. Sequencing was carried out using PBMCs. The CDR3 here is CASSYLGTGRTGANVLTF. As DNA, the CDR3 is TGTGCCAGCAGTTACCTCGGGACAGGGCGGACTGGGGCCAACGTCCTGACTTTC.